Below, 21 T cell receptor beta chains from the same sample are listed, as sequenced in a study of molecular identifiers for immune sequencing clone quantification. One entry per CDR3 protein, called by TCRdb with MiXCR from the PCR reads. The sample consists of 400,000 to 600,000 distinct CDR3 sequences, 20% to 25% of them appearing once. Sequenced material: naive CD8+ T cells from blood, with Jurkat cell RNA spiked in. The subset is: FACS-sorted CD8+CD4-CCR7+CD45RA+ naive T cells. These receptors all stem from a human donor in good health. Some libraries in this study had Jurkat cell RNA spiked in.

This clonotype came up many times. The chain couples TRBV5-1 to TRBJ2-7; either TRBD1 or TRBD2 may supply D (5 bases each). Germline CDR1 is SGHRS and CDR2 is YFSETQ. Trimming stripped 2 bases from V and 5 bases from J, with 17 bases between. CDR3 length equals 15 residues. Here the CDR3 reads CASSFSGRTSHEQYF. CDR3 DNA: TGCGCCAGCAGCTTTTCGGGACGGACGTCCCACGAGCAGTACTTC.

This clonotype came up many times. The chain's CDR3 is CASSPQGGDRTYEQYF. In nucleotides, the CDR3 is TGTGCCAGCAGTCCCCAAGGGGGGGACAGAACCTACGAGCAGTACTTC. The V and J genes are TRBV28 and TRBJ2-7; D possibly uses TRBD1 or TRBD2 (7 bases each). With 5 bases removed from V and 2 bases from J, the gap between germline ends came to 19 bases. CDR1 and CDR2 (germline): MDHEN, SYDVKM. The CDR3 is made up of 16 amino acids.

As to this clonotype: One junction end does not reproduce the germline sequence, and a read error may be involved. The chain uses TRBV5-6 and TRBJ2-3; maybe TRBD1 (6 bases). The CDR3 is 15 amino acids. Germline CDR1 SGHDT, CDR2 YYEEEE. CDR3 in DNA: TGTGCCGGCAGCCCGTACAGGGAGAAGCCAGATACGCGGTATTTT. Protein product: CAGSPYREKPDTRYF.

Note on this clonotype: A much larger clonotype is one base distant, so this may be a read error. The genes are TRBV30 and TRBJ2-2; unclear D gene. The CDR3 length is 13 residues. CDR1 is GTSNPN, CDR2 SVGIG, per germline (reference sequence). V lost 6 bases and J lost 5, with 13 bases in between. CDR3 protein: CACLGLETGELFF. CDR3 in DNA: TGTGCCTGCCTGGGCCTCGAGACCGGGGAGCTGTTTTTT.

The rearrangement links TRBV12-3 or TRBV12-4 to TRBJ2-2; D gene uncertain. The germline V and J ends were trimmed by 0 bases and 3 bases, with 8 bases remaining between them. CDR3 length: 15 amino acids. This CDR3 reads CASSLAGFYTGELFF. The CDR3 DNA sequence: TGTGCCAGCAGTTTAGCCGGGTTCTACACCGGGGAGCTGTTTTTT.

As to this clonotype: A read error may explain this, as a much larger clone is one base away. The chain couples TRBV27 to TRBJ2-3; 7 nucleotides align to TRBD2. V lost 5 bases, J lost 8 bases, and 13 bases stayed unmatched. From germline, CDR1 is MNHEY and CDR2 SMNVEV (reference sequence). The CDR3 sequence is 15 residues long. The CDR3 nucleotides are TGTGCCAGCAGTCCCCGACTAGCAGCTCCAGGTACGCAGTATTTT. It specifies CASSPRLAAPGTQYF.

This clonotype has only a few counts. The CDR3 is CASSQERFPAGTEYEQYF. CDR3 DNA sequence: TGTGCCAGCAGCCAAGAGCGCTTCCCCGCCGGGACTGAGTACGAGCAGTACTTC. The rearrangement uses TRBV3-1 and TRBJ2-7; tentative D call: TRBD2 (6 bases). The CDR3 sequence is 18 residues long. V was pared by 0 bases and J by 4 bases, with 22 bases between. The V gene's germline CDR1 is LGHDT and CDR2 YNNKEL (reference sequence).

This clonotype was seen ten or more times. The chain links TRBV2 to TRBJ2-5; maybe TRBD2 (5 bases). CDR1 and CDR2 (germline): SNHLY, FYNNEI. This CDR3 is 12 amino acids long. V was cut by 9 bases and J by 4 bases, with 12 bases left in between. The CDR3 DNA sequence: TGTGCCAGGAGGGAGTTGGCAGAGACCCAGTACTTC. Translated: CARRELAETQYF.

The chain combines TRBV6-6 with TRBJ2-1; 7 bases match TRBD1. The trim removed 6 bases at V and 7 bases at J, leaving 12 bases unmatched. The length of the CDR3 is 15 residues. In germline, CDR1 is MNHNY, CDR2 SVGAGI (reference sequence). As DNA, the CDR3 is TGTGCCAGCAGCCGCACCCGACAGGGATCGAATGAGCAGTTCTTC. Translated: CASSRTRQGSNEQFF.

The table lists this clonotype with a count of one. Lacking the conserved final phenylalanine or tryptophan, this CDR3 likely reflects a read error. The chain links TRBV7-9 to TRBJ2-1; 7 bases are a match to TRBD2. Trimming cost V 5 bases and J 1 base; bases outside gene matches: 8. Germline loops: CDR1 SEHNR, CDR2 FQNEAQ (reference sequence). This CDR3 has 16 residues. The CDR3: CASSDIAGASYNEQFS. CDR3 sequence (DNA): TGTGCCAGCAGCGATATAGCGGGTGCATCCTACAATGAGCAGTTCTCC.

The chain combines TRBV6-4 with TRBJ1-6, with no clear D. Trimming removed 6 bases from V and 8 bases from J, with 17 bases in between. The CDR3 spans 15 residues. Germline-derived CDR1 and CDR2 are MRHNA and SNTAGT. The CDR3 sequence is CASRRVLVFYSPLHF. The CDR3 bases are TGTGCCAGCAGGAGGGTTTTGGTGTTCTATTCACCCCTCCACTTT.

This clonotype came up many times. This sequence joins TRBV10-3 and TRBJ1-1, with D hard to call. Per the germline V gene, CDR1 is ENHRY and CDR2 is SYGVKD. The CDR3 is made up of 13 amino acids. V was clipped by 6 bases and J by 0 bases, with 8 bases between them. The DNA for the CDR3 is TGTGCCATCAGGATTGGAGTGAACACTGAAGCTTTCTTT. It codes for CAIRIGVNTEAFF.

This clonotype was counted many times. The chain combines TRBV7-9 with TRBJ2-5, with D possibly being TRBD1 (6 bases). V lost 4 bases and J lost 4, with 28 bases in between. This CDR3 contains 19 residues. The V gene's germline CDR1 is SEHNR and CDR2 FQNEAQ (reference sequence). The CDR3 loop reads CASSSSLTVKTGTPETQYF. The CDR3, as DNA: TGTGCCAGCAGCTCATCCTTGACCGTCAAAACAGGGACCCCAGAGACCCAGTACTTC.

This clonotype appeared many times. This chain joins TRBV5-1 and TRBJ2-7; D is undetermined. CDR1 is SGHRS, CDR2 YFSETQ, per germline. Trimming took off 4 bases at V and 7 bases at J, with 9 bases between the two ends. The CDR3 totals 11 residues. CDR3 sequence: CASSQFGEQYF. In DNA, the CDR3 is TGCGCCAGCAGCCAATTTGGAGAGCAGTACTTC.

This clonotype was counted at least ten times. The chain links TRBV7-3 to TRBJ2-5; 13 bases fit TRBD2. This CDR3 contains 16 residues. V was pared by 2 bases and J by 3 bases, with 3 bases of the junction left unmatched. Germline assignment: CDR1 SGHTA and CDR2 FQGTGA. The CDR3 protein is CASSLGGLAGEETQYF. As DNA, the CDR3 is TGTGCCAGCAGCTTAGGTGGACTAGCGGGAGAAGAGACCCAGTACTTC.

This clonotype was detected only a few times. Given a much more abundant clone one base away, this may be a read error. The chain recombines TRBV4-3 with TRBJ2-5; D may be TRBD1 or TRBD2 (6 bases each). Germline V gene lookup returns CDR1 LGHNA and CDR2 YSLEER. The CDR3 contains 15 residues. CDR3 residues: CASSQDLRGQGTQYF. The CDR3 nucleotides are TGCGCCAGCAGCCAAGATCTTCGGGGGCAAGGGACCCAGTACTTC.

This clonotype was seen many times. The chain recombines TRBV7-9 with TRBJ1-1; no clear D gene. The CDR3 contains 14 residues. Germline values: CDR1 SEHNR, CDR2 FQNEAQ (reference sequence). The V end lost 0 bases, the J end lost 1 base, and 6 bases lay between the germline ends. CDR3 residues: CASSLAWENTEAFF. As DNA, the CDR3 is TGTGCCAGCAGCTTAGCCTGGGAGAACACTGAAGCTTTCTTT. Variable domain in full (rest from reference TRBV7-9 and TRBJ1-1): DTGVSQNPRHKITKRGQNVTFRCDPISEHNRLYWYRQTLGQGPEFLTYFQNEAQLEKSRLLSDRFSAERPKGSFSTLEIQRTEQGDSAMYLCASSLAWENTEAFFGQGTRLTVV.

About this clonotype itself: Lacking the conserved final phenylalanine or tryptophan, this CDR3 likely reflects a read error. This sequence joins TRBV4-1 and TRBJ1-5; D gene ambiguous. The CDR3 is made up of 15 amino acids. V was clipped by 3 bases and J by 0 bases, with 9 bases between them. Germline values: CDR1 MGHRA, CDR2 YSYEKL. DNA for the CDR3: TGCGCCAGCAGCCAGAGAGAAGATAGCAATCAGCCCCAGCATTCT. Its translation: CASSQREDSNQPQHS.

The V and J genes are TRBV27 and TRBJ2-7; 7 positions match TRBD1. Germline V gives CDR1 MNHEY, CDR2 SMNVEV (reference sequence). This CDR3 has 15 amino acids. V shed 5 bases and J 0 bases; nucleotides not matched to a gene: 7. This CDR3 reads CASSPGTAVSYEQYF. Written as DNA, the CDR3 is TGTGCCAGCAGTCCGGGGACAGCTGTCTCCTACGAGCAGTACTTC.

This clonotype appeared a few times. V and J are TRBV27 and TRBJ1-1; 9 bases map to TRBD1. This CDR3 comprises 15 residues. V lost 9 bases, J lost 0 bases, and 8 bases stayed unmatched. CDR1 and CDR2 (germline): MNHEY, SMNVEV (reference sequence). In DNA form, the CDR3 reads TGTGCCAGTGGACAGGGGCCATATATGAACACTGAAGCTTTCTTT. Protein: CASGQGPYMNTEAFF.

The V call is TRBV21-1, the J call TRBJ1-4. TRBV21-1 represents a pseudogene. The CDR3 length is 15 residues. The CDR3 is CASSRVFSTNEKLFF. The CDR3 region has the DNA TGTGCCAGCAGCAGGGTTTTCTCGACTAATGAAAAACTGTTTTTT.